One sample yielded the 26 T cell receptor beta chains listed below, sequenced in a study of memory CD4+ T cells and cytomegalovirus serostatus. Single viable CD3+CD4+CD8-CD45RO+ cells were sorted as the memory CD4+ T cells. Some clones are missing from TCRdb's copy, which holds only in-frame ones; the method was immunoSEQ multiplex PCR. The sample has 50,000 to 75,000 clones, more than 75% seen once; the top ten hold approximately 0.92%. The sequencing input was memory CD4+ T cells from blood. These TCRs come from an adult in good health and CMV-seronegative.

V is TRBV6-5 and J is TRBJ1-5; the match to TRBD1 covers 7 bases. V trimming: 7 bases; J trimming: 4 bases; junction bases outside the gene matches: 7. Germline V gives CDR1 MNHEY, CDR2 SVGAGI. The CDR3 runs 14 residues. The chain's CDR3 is CASKRTGQNQPQHF. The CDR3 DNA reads TGTGCCAGCAAAAGGACAGGCCAGAATCAGCCCCAGCATTTT.

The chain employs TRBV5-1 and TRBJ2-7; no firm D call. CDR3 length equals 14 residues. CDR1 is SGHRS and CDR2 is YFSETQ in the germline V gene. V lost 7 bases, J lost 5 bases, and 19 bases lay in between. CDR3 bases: TGCGCCAGCCCAATGTCGAGCTACTGCCACGAGCAGTACTTC. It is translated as CASPMSSYCHEQYF.

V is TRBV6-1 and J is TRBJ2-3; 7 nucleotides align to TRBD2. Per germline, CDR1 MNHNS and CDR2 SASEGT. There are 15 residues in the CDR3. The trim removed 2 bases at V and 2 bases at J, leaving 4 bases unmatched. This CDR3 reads CASSELSGPTDTQYF. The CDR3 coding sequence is TGTGCCAGCAGTGAACTTAGCGGGCCCACAGATACGCAGTATTTT.

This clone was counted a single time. The CDR3 reads CASRPATSLAKNIQYF. In DNA form, the CDR3 reads TGTGCCAGTCGTCCCGCGACCTCTCTAGCCAAAAACATTCAGTACTTC. The chain recombines TRBV19 with TRBJ2-4; no definite D call. CDR3 length equals 16 residues. The germline gives CDR1 LNHDA, CDR2 SQIVND (reference sequence). Trimming left V 8 bases short and J 0 bases short, with 17 bases between.

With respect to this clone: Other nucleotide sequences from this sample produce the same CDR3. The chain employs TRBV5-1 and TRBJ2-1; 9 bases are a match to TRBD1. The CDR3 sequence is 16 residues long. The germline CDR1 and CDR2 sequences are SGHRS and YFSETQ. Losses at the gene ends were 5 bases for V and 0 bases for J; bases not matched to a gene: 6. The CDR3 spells CASSSGTGSSYNEQFF. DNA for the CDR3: TGCGCCAGCAGTTCCGGGACAGGGAGCTCCTACAATGAGCAGTTCTTC.

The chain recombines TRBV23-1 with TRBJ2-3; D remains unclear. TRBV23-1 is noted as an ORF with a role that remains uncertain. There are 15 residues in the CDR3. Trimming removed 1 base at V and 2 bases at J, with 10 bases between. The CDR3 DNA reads TGCGCCAGCAGTCAATGTTTACCAGCCACAGATACGCAGTATTTT. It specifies CASSQCLPATDTQYF.

The CDR3 DNA is TGTGCCAGCAGCTTGGGACGAGGGGCCGAGCAGTACTTC. Encoded protein: CASSLGRGAEQYF. The chain links TRBV7-7 to TRBJ2-7, with D perhaps assigned TRBD1 or TRBD2 (5 bases each). The CDR3 is 13 amino acids. The V and J ends lost 3 bases and 6 bases respectively, with 12 bases between them. CDR1 and CDR2 (germline): SSHAT, FNYEAQ (reference sequence).

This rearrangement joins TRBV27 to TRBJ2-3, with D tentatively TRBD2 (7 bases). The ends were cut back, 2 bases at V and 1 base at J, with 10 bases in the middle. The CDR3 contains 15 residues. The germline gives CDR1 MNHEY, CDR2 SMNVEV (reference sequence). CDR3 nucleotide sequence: TGTGCCAGCAGTTTACGGGGGGCCGGCACAGATACGCAGTATTTT. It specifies CASSLRGAGTDTQYF.

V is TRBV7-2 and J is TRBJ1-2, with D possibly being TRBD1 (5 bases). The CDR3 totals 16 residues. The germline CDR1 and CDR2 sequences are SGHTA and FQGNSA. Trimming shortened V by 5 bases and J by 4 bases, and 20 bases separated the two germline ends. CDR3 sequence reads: CASSLGPVGRGYGYTF. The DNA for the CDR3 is TGTGCCAGCAGCCTCGGGCCAGTAGGGAGGGGCTATGGCTACACCTTC. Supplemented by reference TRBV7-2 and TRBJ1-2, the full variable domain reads GAGVSQSPSNKVTEKGKDVELRCDPISGHTALYWYRQSLGQGLEFLIYFQGNSAPDKSGLPSDRFSAERTGGSVSTLTIQRTQQEDSAVYLCASSLGPVGRGYGYTFGSGTRLTVV.

The CDR3 here is CASSLRAAKNIQYF. CDR3 sequence (DNA): TGTGCCAGCAGTTTACGGGCAGCCAAAAACATTCAGTACTTC. The chain links TRBV27 to TRBJ2-4, with D hard to call. Deletions cut 2 bases from V and 0 bases from J, with 5 bases between. CDR3 size: 14 residues. From germline, CDR1 is MNHEY and CDR2 SMNVEV (reference sequence).

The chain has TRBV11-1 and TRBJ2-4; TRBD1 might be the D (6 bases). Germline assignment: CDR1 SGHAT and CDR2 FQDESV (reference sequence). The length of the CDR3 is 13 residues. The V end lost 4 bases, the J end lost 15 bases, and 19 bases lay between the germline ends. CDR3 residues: CASSSDGPGVRYF. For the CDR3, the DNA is TGTGCCAGCAGCTCAGACGGTCCAGGGGTTCGGTACTTC. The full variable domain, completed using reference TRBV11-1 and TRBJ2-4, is EAEVAQSPRYKITEKSQAVAFWCDPISGHATLYWYRQILGQGPELLVQFQDESVVDDSQLPKDRFSAERLKGVDSTLKIQPAELGDSAMYLCASSSDGPGVRYFGAGTRLSVL.

The CDR3 sequence: CASSLEGTSGNEQFF. The CDR3 DNA follows: TGTGCCAGCAGCTTGGAAGGGACTAGCGGCAATGAGCAGTTCTTC. The chain uses TRBV5-8 and TRBJ2-1; TRBD2 matches at 11 bases. Germline CDR1 reads SGHTS; CDR2 reads YDEGEE. This CDR3 spans 15 amino acids. V shed 0 bases and J 6 bases; nucleotides not matched to a gene: 2.

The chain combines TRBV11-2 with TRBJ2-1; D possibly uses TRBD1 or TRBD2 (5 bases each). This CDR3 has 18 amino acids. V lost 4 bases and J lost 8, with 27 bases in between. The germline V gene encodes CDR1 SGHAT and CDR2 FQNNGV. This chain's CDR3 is CASSSIARPAGTIYEQFF. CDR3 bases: TGTGCCAGCAGCTCGATAGCGAGGCCTGCCGGGACGATATATGAGCAGTTCTTC.

This CDR3 reads CASSLVPGTSIPAFF. In DNA, the CDR3 is TGCGCCAGCAGCTTGGTCCCCGGTACGTCAATCCCGGCTTTCTTT. The chain links TRBV5-1 to TRBJ1-1; D gene ambiguous. CDR1 and CDR2 from the germline V gene are SGHRS and YFSETQ. The CDR3 spans 15 residues. The germline V and J ends were trimmed by 0 bases and 11 bases, with 20 bases remaining between them.

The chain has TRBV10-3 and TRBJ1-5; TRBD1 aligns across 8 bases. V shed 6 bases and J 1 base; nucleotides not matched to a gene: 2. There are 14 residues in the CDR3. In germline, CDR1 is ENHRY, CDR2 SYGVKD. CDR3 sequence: CAISRTGSNQPQHF. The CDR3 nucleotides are TGTGCCATCAGCCGGACAGGGAGCAATCAGCCCCAGCATTTT.

CDR3 protein: CASSPRAPPWSPLHF. DNA of the CDR3: TGTGCCAGCTCACCACGAGCCCCCCCATGGTCACCCCTCCACTTT. J is TRBJ1-6 and V is TRBV18; D unclear. CDR3 size: 15 residues. CDR1 and CDR2 (germline): KGHSH, LQKENI. Between the trimmed V and J ends, which lost 1 base and 10 bases, there was a span of 14 bases. The entire variable domain, with the rest obtained from reference TRBV18 and TRBJ1-6, is as follows: NAGVMQNPRHLVRRRGQEARLRCSPMKGHSHVYWYRQLPEEGLKFMVYLQKENIIDESGMPKERFSAEFPKEGPSILRIQQVVRGDSAAYFCASSPRAPPWSPLHFGNGTRLTVT.

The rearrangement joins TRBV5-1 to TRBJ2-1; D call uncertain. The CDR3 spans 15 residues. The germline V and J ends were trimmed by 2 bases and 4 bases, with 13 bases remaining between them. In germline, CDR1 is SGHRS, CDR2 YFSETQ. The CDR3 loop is CASSFAGYAYNEQFF. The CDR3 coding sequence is TGCGCCAGCAGCTTCGCAGGCTACGCGTACAATGAGCAGTTCTTC.

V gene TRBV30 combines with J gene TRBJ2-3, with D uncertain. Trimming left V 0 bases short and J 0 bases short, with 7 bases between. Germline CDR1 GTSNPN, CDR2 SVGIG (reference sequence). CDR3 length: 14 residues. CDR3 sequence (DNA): TGTGCCTGGAGTGTATCAATGAGCACAGATACGCAGTATTTT. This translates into CAWSVSMSTDTQYF.

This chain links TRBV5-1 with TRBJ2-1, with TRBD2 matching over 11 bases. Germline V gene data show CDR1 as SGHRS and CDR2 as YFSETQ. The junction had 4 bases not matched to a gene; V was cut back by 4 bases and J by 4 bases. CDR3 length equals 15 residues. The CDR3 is CASSVTSGRYNEQFF. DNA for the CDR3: TGCGCCAGCAGCGTTACTAGCGGGAGATACAATGAGCAGTTCTTC.

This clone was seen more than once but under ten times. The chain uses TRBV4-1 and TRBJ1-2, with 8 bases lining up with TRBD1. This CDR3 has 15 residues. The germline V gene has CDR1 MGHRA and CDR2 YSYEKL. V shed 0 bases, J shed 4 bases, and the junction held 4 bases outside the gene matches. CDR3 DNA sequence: TGCGCCAGCAGCCAAGATTGGGACAGGAGCTATGGCTACACCTTC. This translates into CASSQDWDRSYGYTF.

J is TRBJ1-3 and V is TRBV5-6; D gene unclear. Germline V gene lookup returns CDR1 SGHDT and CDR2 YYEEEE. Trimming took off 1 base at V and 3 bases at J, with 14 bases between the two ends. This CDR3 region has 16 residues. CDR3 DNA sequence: TGTGCCAGCAGCTTGTGGCAGCCCGAAGGTGGAAACACCATATATTTT. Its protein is CASSLWQPEGGNTIYF.

CDR3 sequence (DNA): TGTGCCAGCCGCCCCCCGGGGACAGGGGGCACAGATACGCAGTATTTT. It codes for CASRPPGTGGTDTQYF. The chain is built from TRBV28 and TRBJ2-3; 10 nucleotides match TRBD1. V lost 8 bases and J lost 1; bases outside the gene matches: 9. The CDR3 is made up of 16 amino acids. Germline V gene sequence: CDR1 MDHEN, CDR2 SYDVKM.

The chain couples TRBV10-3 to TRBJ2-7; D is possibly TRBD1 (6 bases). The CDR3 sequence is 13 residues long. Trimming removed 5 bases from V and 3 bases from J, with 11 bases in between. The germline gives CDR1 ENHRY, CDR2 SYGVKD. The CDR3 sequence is CAISRPGHYEQYF. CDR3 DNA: TGTGCCATCAGTAGGCCGGGACACTACGAGCAGTACTTC.

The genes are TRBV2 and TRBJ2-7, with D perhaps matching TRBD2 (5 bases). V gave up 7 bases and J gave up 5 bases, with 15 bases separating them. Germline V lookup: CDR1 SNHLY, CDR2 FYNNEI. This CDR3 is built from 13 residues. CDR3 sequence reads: CASIGVLTDEQYF. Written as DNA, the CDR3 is TGTGCCAGCATCGGGGTCCTAACAGACGAGCAGTACTTC.

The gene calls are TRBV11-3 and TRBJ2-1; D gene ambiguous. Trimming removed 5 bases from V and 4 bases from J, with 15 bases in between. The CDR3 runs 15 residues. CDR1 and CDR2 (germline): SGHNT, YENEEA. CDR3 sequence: CASSPESGLYNEQFF. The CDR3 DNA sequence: TGTGCCAGCAGCCCCGAATCCGGGTTGTACAATGAGCAGTTCTTC.

The CDR3, as DNA: TGCGCCAGCAGGGAAGGGGCGAACTATGGCTACACCTTC. Encoded protein: CASREGANYGYTF. The rearrangement joins TRBV10-2 to TRBJ1-2; D perhaps matches TRBD1 (5 bases). The germline V gene encodes CDR1 WSHSY and CDR2 SAAADI. Trimming shortened V by 6 bases and J by 2 bases, and 10 bases separated the two germline ends. The CDR3 length is 13 residues.